Listed below are T cell receptor beta chains from one sample, sequenced in a study of T cell responses to AZD1222 COVID-19 vaccine. This table comes from immunoSEQ multiplex PCR, and its TCRdb copy is limited to in-frame clones, with some not included. Of 100,000 to 150,000 clones in the sample, roughly 93% were seen once. The specimen comprised peripheral blood, sampled on day 0 of AZD1222 vaccination. All receptors derive from an adult in good health. Both conserved end residues are part of each CDR3. A D gene is named only where the DNA matches it firmly. A row's size may be missing; if present it is once, few, many or a size class.

clone_size	d_call	v_call	j_call	cdr3_aa	cdr3_nt
NA	NA	TRBV30	TRBJ2-5	CAWSVWGEETQYF	TGTGCCTGGAGTGTTTGGGGGGAGGAGACCCAGTACTTC
NA	NA	TRBV25-1	TRBJ1-4	CASTERFATNEKLFF	TGTGCCAGCACGGAACGCTTTGCAACTAATGAAAAACTGTTTTTT
NA	TRBD2	TRBV7-3	TRBJ2-1	CASSPSGGSDEQFF	TGTGCCAGCAGCCCAAGCGGGGGTAGCGATGAGCAGTTCTTC
NA	NA	TRBV2	TRBJ2-2	CASIGGEFNGELFF	TGTGCCAGCATCGGCGGGGAGTTCAACGGGGAGCTGTTTTTT
NA	TRBD1	TRBV4-1	TRBJ2-7	CASSQEGAGTAYF	TGCGCCAGCAGCCAAGAAGGGGCCGGGACAGCATACTTC
once	TRBD1	TRBV6-2/TRBV6-3	TRBJ2-3	CASSYSTGGADTQYF	TGTGCCAGCAGTTACTCCACAGGGGGCGCAGATACGCAGTATTTT
NA	NA	TRBV4-3	TRBJ1-4	CASSQEIRGAEEKLFF	TGCGCCAGCAGCCAAGAGATTCGGGGGGCTGAGGAAAAACTGTTTTTT
NA	NA	TRBV5-1	TRBJ1-1	CASSLELQNTEAFF	TGCGCCAGCAGCTTAGAATTGCAGAACACTGAAGCTTTCTTT
once	TRBD2	TRBV27	TRBJ2-7	CASSLRPSTAGFYEQYF	TGTGCCAGCAGTTTAAGACCTTCGACAGCGGGATTCTACGAGCAGTACTTC
NA	NA	TRBV11-2	TRBJ1-3	CASSLTGPGNTIYF	TGTGCCAGCAGCTTAACAGGGCCTGGAAACACCATATATTTT